This TCR beta chain originates from a study of blood T cell repertoires in COVID-19. As for the study in general: Sources were T cells, B-cell-depleted T cells, or PBMCs; the material itself was cDNA or gDNA.

Participant-given clinical history determined each cohort assignment. Clones were read by immunoSEQ multiplex PCR, and TCRdb kept only the in-frame ones, dropping some. This sample has 150,000 to 250,000 clones, with around 81% found just once. Germline CDR1 reads SGHNT; CDR2 reads YENEEA. V shed 5 bases, J shed 4 bases, and the junction held 6 bases outside the gene matches. The CDR3 has 16 residues. This chain links TRBV11-3 with TRBJ2-2, with 11 bases lining up with TRBD1. This TCR was recovered from a man in his forties or fifties who had recovered from COVID-19. Material: PBMCs or T cells enriched from blood (not recorded which). CDR3 DNA: TGTGCCAGCAGCCCAACCGGGACAGGGGGCACCGGGGAGCTGTTTTTT. It translates to CASSPTGTGGTGELFF.